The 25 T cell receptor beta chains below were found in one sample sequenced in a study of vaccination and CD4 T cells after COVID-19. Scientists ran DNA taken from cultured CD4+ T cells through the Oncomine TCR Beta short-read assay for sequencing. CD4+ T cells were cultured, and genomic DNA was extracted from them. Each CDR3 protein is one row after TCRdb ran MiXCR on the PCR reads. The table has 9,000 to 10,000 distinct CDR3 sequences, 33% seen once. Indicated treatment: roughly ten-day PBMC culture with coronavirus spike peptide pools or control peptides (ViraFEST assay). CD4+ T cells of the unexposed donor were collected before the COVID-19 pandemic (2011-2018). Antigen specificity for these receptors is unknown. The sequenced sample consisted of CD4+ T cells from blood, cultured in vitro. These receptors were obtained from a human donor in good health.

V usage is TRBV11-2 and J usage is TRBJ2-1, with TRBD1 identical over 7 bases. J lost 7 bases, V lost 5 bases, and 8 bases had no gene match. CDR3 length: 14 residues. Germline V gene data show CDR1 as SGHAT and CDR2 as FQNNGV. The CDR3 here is CASSEQGFGNEQFF. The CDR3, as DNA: TGTGCCAGCAGCGAACAGGGGTTCGGGAATGAGCAGTTCTTC.

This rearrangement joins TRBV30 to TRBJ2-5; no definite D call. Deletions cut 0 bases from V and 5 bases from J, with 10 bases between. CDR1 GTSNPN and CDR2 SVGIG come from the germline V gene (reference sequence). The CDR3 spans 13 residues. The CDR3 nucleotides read TGTGCCTGGAGTGTAGTCCCCCCTGAGACCCAGTACTTC. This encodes CAWSVVPPETQYF.

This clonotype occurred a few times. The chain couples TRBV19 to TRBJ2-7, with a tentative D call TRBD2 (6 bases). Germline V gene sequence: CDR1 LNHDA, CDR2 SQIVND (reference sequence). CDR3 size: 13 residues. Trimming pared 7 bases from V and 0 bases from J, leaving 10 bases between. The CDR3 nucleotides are TGTGCCAGTACCCCGGAGGGCTCCTACGAGCAGTACTTC. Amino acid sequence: CASTPEGSYEQYF.

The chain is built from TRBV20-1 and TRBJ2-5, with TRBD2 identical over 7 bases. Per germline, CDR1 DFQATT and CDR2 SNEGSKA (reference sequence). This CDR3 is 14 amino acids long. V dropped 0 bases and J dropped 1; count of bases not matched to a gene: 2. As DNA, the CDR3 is TGCAGTGCTAGAGATTTAGCGGGCCAAGAGACCCAGTACTTC. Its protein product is CSARDLAGQETQYF.

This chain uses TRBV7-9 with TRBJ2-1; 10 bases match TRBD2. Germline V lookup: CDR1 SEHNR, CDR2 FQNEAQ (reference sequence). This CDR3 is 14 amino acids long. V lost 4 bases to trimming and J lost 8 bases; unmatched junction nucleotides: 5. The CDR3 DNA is TGTGCCAGCAGCTCATCCGGGACTAGCGATGAGCAGTTCTTC. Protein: CASSSSGTSDEQFF.

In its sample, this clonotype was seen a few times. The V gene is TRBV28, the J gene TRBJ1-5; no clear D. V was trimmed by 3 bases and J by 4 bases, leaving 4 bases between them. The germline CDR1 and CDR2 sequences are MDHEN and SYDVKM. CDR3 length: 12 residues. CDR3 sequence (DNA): TGTGCCAGCAGTTTTATTAATCAGCCCCAGCATTTT. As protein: CASSFINQPQHF.

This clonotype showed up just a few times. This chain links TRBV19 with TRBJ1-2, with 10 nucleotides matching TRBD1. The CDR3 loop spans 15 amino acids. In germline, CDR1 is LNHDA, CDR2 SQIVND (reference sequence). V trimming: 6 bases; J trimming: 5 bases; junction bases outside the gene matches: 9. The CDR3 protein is CASSRSDRGRYGYTF. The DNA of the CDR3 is TGTGCCAGTAGCCGATCGGACAGGGGGAGGTATGGCTACACCTTC.

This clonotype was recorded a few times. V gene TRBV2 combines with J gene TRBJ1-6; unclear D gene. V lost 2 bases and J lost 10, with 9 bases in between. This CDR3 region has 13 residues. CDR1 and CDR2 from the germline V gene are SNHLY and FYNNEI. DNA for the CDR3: TGTGCCAGCAGTGAAATGGTTGGATCACCCCTCCACTTT. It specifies CASSEMVGSPLHF.

This CDR3 is CSALAVVENIQYF. CDR3 coding DNA: TGCAGTGCGCTAGCGGTGGTCGAAAACATTCAGTACTTC. The chain links TRBV20-1 to TRBJ2-4; TRBD2 matches 7 bases. Germline V lookup: CDR1 DFQATT, CDR2 SNEGSKA (reference sequence). The trim removed 6 bases at V and 5 bases at J, leaving 7 bases unmatched. The CDR3 has 13 amino acids.

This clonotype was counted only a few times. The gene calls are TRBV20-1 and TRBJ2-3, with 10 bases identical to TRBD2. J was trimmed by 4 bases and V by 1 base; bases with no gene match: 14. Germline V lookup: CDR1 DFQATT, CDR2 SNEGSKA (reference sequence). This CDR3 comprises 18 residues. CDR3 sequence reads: CSARGASGRAGRPDTQYF. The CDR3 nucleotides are TGCAGTGCTAGAGGGGCTAGCGGGAGAGCGGGGAGGCCAGATACGCAGTATTTT.

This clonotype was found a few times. CDR3 loop: CSARLPGEETQYF. In DNA form, the CDR3 reads TGCAGTGCTAGACTTCCCGGCGAAGAGACCCAGTACTTC. The chain combines TRBV20-1 with TRBJ2-5; no definite D call. Germline lookup yields CDR1 DFQATT and CDR2 SNEGSKA (reference sequence). V shed 2 bases and J shed 3 bases, with 10 bases lying between them. The CDR3 has 13 amino acids.

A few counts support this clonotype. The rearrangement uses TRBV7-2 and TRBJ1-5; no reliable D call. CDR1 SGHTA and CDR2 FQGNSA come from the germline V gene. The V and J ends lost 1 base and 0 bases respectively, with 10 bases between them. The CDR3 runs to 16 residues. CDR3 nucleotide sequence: TGTGCCAGCAGCTTAGACGGGCGGGATAGCAATCAGCCCCAGCATTTT. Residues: CASSLDGRDSNQPQHF.

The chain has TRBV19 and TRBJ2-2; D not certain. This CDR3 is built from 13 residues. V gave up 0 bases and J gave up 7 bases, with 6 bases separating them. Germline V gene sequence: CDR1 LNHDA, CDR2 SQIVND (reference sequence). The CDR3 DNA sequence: TGTGCCAGTAGTATAGATTGGAGCGGGGAGCTGTTTTTT. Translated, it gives CASSIDWSGELFF.

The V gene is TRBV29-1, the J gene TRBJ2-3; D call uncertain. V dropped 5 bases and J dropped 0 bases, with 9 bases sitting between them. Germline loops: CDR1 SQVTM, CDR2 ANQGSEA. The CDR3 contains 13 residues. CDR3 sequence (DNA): TGCAGCGTTAGTGCAAGCAGCACAGATACGCAGTATTTT. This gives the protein CSVSASSTDTQYF.

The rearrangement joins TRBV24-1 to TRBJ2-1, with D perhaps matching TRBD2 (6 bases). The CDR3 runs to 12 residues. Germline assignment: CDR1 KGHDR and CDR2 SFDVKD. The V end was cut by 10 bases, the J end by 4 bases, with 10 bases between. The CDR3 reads CATSGQYNEQFF. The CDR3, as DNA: TGTGCCACTAGCGGCCAATACAATGAGCAGTTCTTC.

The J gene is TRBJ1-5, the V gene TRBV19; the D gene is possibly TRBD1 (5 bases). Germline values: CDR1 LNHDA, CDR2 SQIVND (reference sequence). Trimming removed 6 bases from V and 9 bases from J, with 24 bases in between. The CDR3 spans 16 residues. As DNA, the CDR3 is TGTGCCAGTAGGAGGCGGGCCTCCGGCCCTGGGGGGCCCCAGCATTTT. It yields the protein CASRRRASGPGGPQHF.

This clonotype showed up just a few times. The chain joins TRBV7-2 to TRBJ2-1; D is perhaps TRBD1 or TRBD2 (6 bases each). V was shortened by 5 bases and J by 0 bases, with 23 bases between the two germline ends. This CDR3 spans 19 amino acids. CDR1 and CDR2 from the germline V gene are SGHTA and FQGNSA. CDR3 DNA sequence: TGTGCCAGCAGCACTAGATGGAGGGGGTCCGAGAGCTCCTACAATGAGCAGTTCTTC. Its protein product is CASSTRWRGSESSYNEQFF.

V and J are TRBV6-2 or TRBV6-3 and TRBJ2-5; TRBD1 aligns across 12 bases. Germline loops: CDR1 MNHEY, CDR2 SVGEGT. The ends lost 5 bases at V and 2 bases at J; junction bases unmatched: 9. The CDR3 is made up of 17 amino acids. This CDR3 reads CASSAGTGGRRQETQYF. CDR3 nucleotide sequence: TGTGCCAGCAGTGCCGGGACAGGGGGCAGGCGGCAAGAGACCCAGTACTTC.

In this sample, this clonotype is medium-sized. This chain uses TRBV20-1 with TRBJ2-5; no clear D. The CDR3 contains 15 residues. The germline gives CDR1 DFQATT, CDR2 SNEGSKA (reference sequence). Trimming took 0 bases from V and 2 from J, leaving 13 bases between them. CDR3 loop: CSARDGLSPQETQYF. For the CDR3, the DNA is TGCAGTGCTAGAGATGGGCTTTCACCACAAGAGACCCAGTACTTC.

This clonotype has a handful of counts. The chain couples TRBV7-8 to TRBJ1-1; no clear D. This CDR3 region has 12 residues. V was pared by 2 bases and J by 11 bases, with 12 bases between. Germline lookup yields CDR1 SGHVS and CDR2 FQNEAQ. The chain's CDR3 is CASSLLGSRAFF. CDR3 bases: TGTGCCAGCAGCTTATTGGGGAGTCGGGCTTTCTTT. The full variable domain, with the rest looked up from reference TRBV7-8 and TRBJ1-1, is GAGVSQSPRYKVAKRGQDVALRCDPISGHVSLFWYQQALGQGPEFLTYFQNEAQLDKSGLPSDRFFAERPEGSVSTLKIQRTQQEDSAVYLCASSLLGSRAFFGQGTRLTVV.

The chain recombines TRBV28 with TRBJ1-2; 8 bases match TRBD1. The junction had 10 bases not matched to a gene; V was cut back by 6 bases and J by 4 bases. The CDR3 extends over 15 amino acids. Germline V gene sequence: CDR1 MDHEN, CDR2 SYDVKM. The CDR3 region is CASRAGGAKSYGYTF. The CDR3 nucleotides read TGTGCCAGCAGGGCAGGGGGCGCGAAGAGCTATGGCTACACCTTC.

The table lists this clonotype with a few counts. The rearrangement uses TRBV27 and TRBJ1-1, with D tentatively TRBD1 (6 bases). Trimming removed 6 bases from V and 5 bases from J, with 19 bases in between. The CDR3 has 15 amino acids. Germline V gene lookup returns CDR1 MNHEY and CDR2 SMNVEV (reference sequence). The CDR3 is CASSQHYRERTEAFF. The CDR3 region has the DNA TGTGCCAGCAGCCAACACTACAGGGAGAGAACTGAAGCTTTCTTT.

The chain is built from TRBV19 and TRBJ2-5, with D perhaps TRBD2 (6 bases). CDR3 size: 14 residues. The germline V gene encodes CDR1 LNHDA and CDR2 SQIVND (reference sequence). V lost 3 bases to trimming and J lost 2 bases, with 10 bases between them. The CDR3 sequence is CASSMMRGQETQYF. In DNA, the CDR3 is TGTGCCAGTAGTATGATGCGGGGTCAAGAGACCCAGTACTTC.

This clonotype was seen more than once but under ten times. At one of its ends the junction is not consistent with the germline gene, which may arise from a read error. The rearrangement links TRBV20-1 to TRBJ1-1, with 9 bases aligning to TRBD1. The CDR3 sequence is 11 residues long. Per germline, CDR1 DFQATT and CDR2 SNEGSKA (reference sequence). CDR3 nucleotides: TGCAGTGCTAGAGGCGGACAGGGGCTTCTCTTT. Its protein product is CSARGGQGLLF.

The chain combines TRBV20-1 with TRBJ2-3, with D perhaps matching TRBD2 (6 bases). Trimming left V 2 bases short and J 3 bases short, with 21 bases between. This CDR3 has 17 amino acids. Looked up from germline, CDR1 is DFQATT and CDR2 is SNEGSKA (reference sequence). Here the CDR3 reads CSARSAGASGDTDTQYF. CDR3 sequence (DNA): TGCAGTGCTAGATCCGCTGGGGCCTCGGGGGATACAGATACGCAGTATTTT.